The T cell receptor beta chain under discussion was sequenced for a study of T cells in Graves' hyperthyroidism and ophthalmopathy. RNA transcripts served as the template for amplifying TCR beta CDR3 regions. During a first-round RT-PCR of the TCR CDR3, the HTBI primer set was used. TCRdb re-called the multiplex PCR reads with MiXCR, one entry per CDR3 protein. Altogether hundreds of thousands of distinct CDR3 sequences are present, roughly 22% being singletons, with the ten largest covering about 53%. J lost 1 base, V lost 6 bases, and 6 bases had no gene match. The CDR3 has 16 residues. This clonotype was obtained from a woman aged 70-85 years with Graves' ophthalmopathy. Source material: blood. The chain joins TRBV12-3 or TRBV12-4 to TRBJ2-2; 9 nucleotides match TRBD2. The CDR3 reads CASSPGTSLNTGELFF. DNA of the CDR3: TGTGCCAGCAGCCCCGGGACTAGCCTGAACACCGGGGAGCTGTTTTTT.